Described below is a single T cell receptor (beta chain) sequence and its context. This entry is derived from a study of PD-1 blockade in classical Hodgkin lymphoma. The J segment lost 6 bases and the V segment lost 4 bases, leaving 5 bases of the junction unmatched. There are 14 residues in the CDR3. From germline, CDR1 is SGHNT and CDR2 YYREEE (reference sequence). Stated time point: cycle 4 day 1 (C4D1), after more than 5 weeks of nivolumab. Relapses following autologous stem cell transplantation were seen in all patients, with brentuximab vedotin exposure varying. The table came from immunoSEQ multiplex PCR; TCRdb's copy has only in-frame clones and leaves some out. Here the sample spans 20,000 to 25,000 clones, around 70% being singletons.

The source is a human donor with classical Hodgkin lymphoma. The gene calls are TRBV5-4 and TRBJ2-1; 9 bases are shared with TRBD1. The source material was peripheral blood mononuclear cells (PBMCs), sampled before the fourth cycle of nivolumab. The CDR3 loop reads CASSLDRGPNEQFF. CDR3 sequence (DNA): TGTGCCAGCAGCCTGGACAGGGGCCCCAATGAGCAGTTCTTC.